This T cell receptor beta chain was identified during a study of T cells in tuberculosis. CDR1 is SGHRS, CDR2 YFSETQ, per germline. The ends were cut back, 0 bases at V and 3 bases at J, with 13 bases in the middle. This CDR3 has 15 amino acids. Method: immunoSEQ multiplex PCR; TCRdb's copy keeps in-frame clones and lacks some. The sample carries fewer than 40,000 clones, around 95% recorded once. Material for sequencing was PBMCs. This chain uses TRBV5-1 with TRBJ2-7, with a tentative D call TRBD1 (7 bases). This TCR came from a donor aged 10 to 29 with latent tuberculosis or without tuberculosis infection. The CDR3 sequence is CASSLVAGGNYEQYF. CDR3 DNA: TGCGCCAGCAGCTTGGTCGCAGGGGGGAACTACGAGCAGTACTTC.